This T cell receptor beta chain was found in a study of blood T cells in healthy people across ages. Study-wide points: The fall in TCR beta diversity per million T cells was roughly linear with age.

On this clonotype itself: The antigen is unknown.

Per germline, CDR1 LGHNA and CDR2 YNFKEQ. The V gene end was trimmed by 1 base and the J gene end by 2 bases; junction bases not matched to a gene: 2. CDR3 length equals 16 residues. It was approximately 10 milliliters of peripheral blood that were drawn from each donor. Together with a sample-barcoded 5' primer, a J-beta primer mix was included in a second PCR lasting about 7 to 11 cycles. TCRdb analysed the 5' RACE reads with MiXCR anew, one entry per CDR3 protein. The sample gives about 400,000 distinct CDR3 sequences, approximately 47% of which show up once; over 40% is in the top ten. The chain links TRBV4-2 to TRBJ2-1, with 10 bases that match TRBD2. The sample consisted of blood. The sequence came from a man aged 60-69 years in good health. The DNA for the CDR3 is TGTGCCAGCAGCCAAGTGGGGACTAGCGCCTACAATGAGCAGTTCTTC. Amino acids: CASSQVGTSAYNEQFF.